These 3 T cell receptor beta chains share one sample of origin, sequenced in a study of identical twins. In TCRdb, the 5' RACE reads were re-called with MiXCR into one record per CDR3 protein. This table holds roughly 630,000 distinct CDR3 sequences, just over 7% found once. This same sample was also taken into another study, of yellow fever vaccine responses in identical twins.

The specimen was PBMCs. Receptor source: a woman between 18 and 29 years old in good health.

On this clonotype itself: One end of the junction varies from germline; a read error may be responsible. This chain joins TRBV4-1 and TRBJ2-2, with 9 bases aligning to TRBD1. The CDR3 loop spans 16 amino acids. The germline CDR1 and CDR2 sequences are MGHRA and YSYEKL. The CDR3, as DNA: TGCGCCAGCAACCAATACAGGGGGCCTGGGATCGGGGAGCTGTTTTTT. Translating gives CASNQYRGPGIGELFF.

This clonotype was found a few times. This rearrangement joins TRBV6-1 to TRBJ2-3, with D possibly being TRBD1 (6 bases). Trimming removed 6 bases at V and 3 bases at J, with 28 bases between. This CDR3 is built from 19 residues. CDR1 is MNHNS and CDR2 is SASEGT in the germline V gene. The DNA for the CDR3 is TGTGCCAGCAGCCCTCTCTCGTCCGGGACACGCTTACGGACAGATACGCAGTATTTT. This encodes CASSPLSSGTRLRTDTQYF.

This clonotype was observed at least ten times. The J gene is TRBJ2-7, the V gene TRBV29-1; the D gene is possibly TRBD1 (5 bases). The CDR3 sequence is 14 residues long. CDR1 SQVTM and CDR2 ANQGSEA come from the germline V gene. With 4 bases removed from V and 1 base from J, the gap between germline ends came to 14 bases. The CDR3 DNA reads TGCAGCGTTGGAAGGACAATTGATTCCTACGAGCAGTACTTC. This translates into CSVGRTIDSYEQYF.